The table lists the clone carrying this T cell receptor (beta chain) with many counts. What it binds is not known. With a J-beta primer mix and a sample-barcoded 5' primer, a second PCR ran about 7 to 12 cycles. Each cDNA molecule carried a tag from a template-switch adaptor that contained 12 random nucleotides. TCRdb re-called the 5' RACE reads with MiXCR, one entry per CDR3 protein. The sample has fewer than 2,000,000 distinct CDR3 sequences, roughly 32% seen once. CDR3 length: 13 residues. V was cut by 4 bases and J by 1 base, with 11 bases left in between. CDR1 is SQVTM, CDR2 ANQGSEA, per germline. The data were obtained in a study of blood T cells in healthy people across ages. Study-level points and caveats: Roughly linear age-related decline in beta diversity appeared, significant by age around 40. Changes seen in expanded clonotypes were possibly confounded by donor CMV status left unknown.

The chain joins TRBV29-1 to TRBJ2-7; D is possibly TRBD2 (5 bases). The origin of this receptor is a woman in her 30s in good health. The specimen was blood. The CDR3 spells CSVAQLDSYEQYF. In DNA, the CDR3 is TGCAGCGTTGCCCAACTAGATTCCTACGAGCAGTACTTC.